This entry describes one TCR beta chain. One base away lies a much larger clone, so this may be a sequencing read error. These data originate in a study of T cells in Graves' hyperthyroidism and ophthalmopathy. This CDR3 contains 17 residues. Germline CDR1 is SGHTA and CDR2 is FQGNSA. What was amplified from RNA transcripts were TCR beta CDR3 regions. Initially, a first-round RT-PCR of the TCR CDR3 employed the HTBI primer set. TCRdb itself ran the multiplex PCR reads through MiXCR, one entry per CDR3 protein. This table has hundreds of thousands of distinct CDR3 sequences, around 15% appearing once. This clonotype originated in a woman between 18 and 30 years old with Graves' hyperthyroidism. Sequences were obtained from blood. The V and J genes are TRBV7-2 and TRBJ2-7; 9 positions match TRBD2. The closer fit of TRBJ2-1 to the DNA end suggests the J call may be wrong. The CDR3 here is CASSLVPSGAASYEQFF. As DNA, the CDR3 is TGTGCCAGCAGCTTAGTGCCTAGCGGGGCCGCCTCCTACGAGCAGTTCTTC.